This TCR beta chain originates from a study of cytomegalovirus exposure and HLA in healthy donors. This PCR relied on a set of 60 Vbeta primers and 13 Jbeta primers. The data were produced by immunoSEQ multiplex PCR, yet TCRdb's version contains in-frame clones alone and is incomplete. The sample holds roughly 200,000 clones, about nine tenths seen once. Germline loops: CDR1 SGHTA, CDR2 FQGNSA. There are 16 residues in the CDR3. V was shortened by 2 bases and J by 7 bases, with 15 bases between the two germline ends. The receptor was isolated from a boy younger than 10 in good health and CMV-seronegative. Sequencing was done on a sample of PBMCs. The chain couples TRBV7-2 to TRBJ1-6, with D possibly matching TRBD1 (6 bases). The DNA for the CDR3 is TGTGCCAGCAGCTTATTCCCCCCAGGGGTAAATTCACCCCTCCACTTT. Its translation is CASSLFPPGVNSPLHF.